These 24 T cell receptor beta chains were all obtained from the same sample, sequenced in a study of shared clonotypes between healthy human individuals. The protocol was immunoSEQ multiplex PCR, while the TCRdb copy is restricted to in-frame clones and leaves out a portion. The sample holds around 700,000 clones, 55% to 85% seen once. Source material: memory CD4+ T cells sorted from blood. The subset denotes: CD45RA-negative fraction. The receptors derive from a woman in her thirties in good health.

The chain employs TRBV6-4 and TRBJ2-2, with D possibly matching TRBD2 (5 bases). The CDR3 extends over 13 amino acids. V lost 4 bases and J 6 bases, leaving 9 bases between the germline ends. The V gene's germline CDR1 is MRHNA and CDR2 SNTAGT. CDR3 loop: CASSVSAAGELFF. In DNA form, the CDR3 reads TGTGCCAGCAGTGTTAGCGCGGCCGGGGAGCTGTTTTTT.

This chain joins TRBV5-1 and TRBJ2-1; no firm D call. The CDR3 contains 12 residues. Trimming stripped 2 bases from V and 4 bases from J, with 4 bases between. Germline CDR1 reads SGHRS; CDR2 reads YFSETQ. This CDR3 is CASSFTYNEQFF. The DNA of the CDR3 is TGCGCCAGCAGCTTTACATACAATGAGCAGTTCTTC. Full variable domain (missing parts from reference TRBV5-1 and TRBJ2-1): KAGVTQTPRYLIKTRGQQVTLSCSPISGHRSVSWYQQTPGQGLQFLFEYFSETQRNKGNFPGRFSGRQFSNSRSEMNVSTLELGDSALYLCASSFTYNEQFFGPGTRLTVL.

Worth noting for this clone: This same CDR3 is encoded by further DNA sequences in the sample. The rearrangement links TRBV20-1 to TRBJ2-1; no clear D gene. V lost 3 bases, J lost 4 bases, and 4 bases lay in between. The germline V gene has CDR1 DFQATT and CDR2 SNEGSKA (reference sequence). The CDR3 loop spans 11 amino acids. The DNA of the CDR3 is TGCAGTGCTAGGCTTTACAATGAGCAGTTCTTC. Amino acid sequence: CSARLYNEQFF.

Written as DNA, the CDR3 is TGCGCCAGCAGCTTGGGACCTAAGGGGGGCGATGAGCAGTTCTTC. Translating it yields CASSLGPKGGDEQFF. This chain connects TRBV5-1 to TRBJ2-1; D tentatively fits TRBD1 or TRBD2 (6 bases each). The CDR3 consists of 15 residues. Between the trimmed V and J ends, which lost 0 bases and 8 bases, there was a span of 15 bases. Germline V lookup: CDR1 SGHRS, CDR2 YFSETQ.

The chain has TRBV7-7 and TRBJ2-7, with 7 bases matching TRBD1. Germline assignment: CDR1 SSHAT and CDR2 FNYEAQ (reference sequence). The CDR3 consists of 11 residues. V shed 5 bases and J 12 bases; nucleotides not matched to a gene: 7. CDR3 in amino acids: CASSDGTASYF. DNA of the CDR3: TGTGCCAGCAGCGACGGGACAGCCTCGTACTTC.

This clone showed up just once. The genes are TRBV4-2 and TRBJ1-5; 10 bases are a match to TRBD1. J lost 6 bases, V lost 0 bases, and 2 bases had no gene match. CDR1 LGHNA and CDR2 YNFKEQ come from the germline V gene. The CDR3 runs to 15 residues. The chain's CDR3 is CASSQDWTGGQPQHF. In nucleotides, the CDR3 is TGTGCCAGCAGCCAAGATTGGACAGGGGGTCAGCCCCAGCATTTT.

The chain joins TRBV25-1 to TRBJ2-5; 9 bases line up with TRBD1. The J call is in doubt because the DNA end fits TRBJ2-7 better. This CDR3 has 15 amino acids. Germline V CDR1 and CDR2: MGHDK, SYGVNS. The CDR3 DNA reads as TGTGCCAGCAGTGCCCGGGACAGGGAGCCCTACGAGCAGTACTTC. It yields the protein CASSARDREPYEQYF.

The chain employs TRBV28 and TRBJ1-4; weak D call: TRBD1 (6 bases). V lost 2 bases, J lost 4 bases, and 17 bases lay in between. The germline gives CDR1 MDHEN, CDR2 SYDVKM. CDR3 length: 17 amino acids. CDR3 residues: CASSLVGQGPNNEKLFF. DNA for the CDR3: TGTGCCAGCAGTTTAGTTGGGCAGGGGCCCAATAATGAAAAACTGTTTTTT.

This clone was detected only a few times. This rearrangement joins TRBV5-1 to TRBJ2-7; 8 bases are a match to TRBD2. The CDR3 contains 15 residues. The germline V gene encodes CDR1 SGHRS and CDR2 YFSETQ. Unmatched junction bases numbered 10, after V lost 4 bases and J lost 4 bases. CDR3 region: CASSAQAGDSYEQYF. CDR3 nucleotide sequence: TGCGCCAGCAGCGCTCAAGCGGGAGATTCGTACGAGCAGTACTTC.

The gene calls are TRBV5-1 and TRBJ2-1; 8 bases agree with TRBD2. The ends lost 4 bases at V and 7 bases at J; junction bases unmatched: 10. CDR3 length equals 15 residues. Germline-derived CDR1 and CDR2 are SGHRS and YFSETQ. CDR3 DNA sequence: TGCGCCAGCAGCCTCCGGGAGGGCTTAGTTAATGAGCAGTTCTTC. This sequence encodes CASSLREGLVNEQFF.

This clone has ten or more counts. The chain uses TRBV15 and TRBJ2-3; perhaps D is TRBD1 or TRBD2 (5 bases each). The CDR3 is 15 residues long. CDR1 LNHNV and CDR2 YYDKDF come from the germline V gene (reference sequence). With 1 base removed from V and 0 bases from J, the gap between germline ends came to 8 bases. In nucleotides, the CDR3 is TGTGCCACCAGCAGAGGGGGCGGGAGCACAGATACGCAGTATTTT. Protein sequence: CATSRGGGSTDTQYF.

A few counts support this clone. The CDR3 DNA sequence: TGTGCCAGCAGGAAGGGGGGGACGGCCACCGGGGAGCTGTTTTTT. This encodes CASRKGGTATGELFF. This chain links TRBV6-1 with TRBJ2-2, with D perhaps matching TRBD2 (7 bases). V was clipped by 6 bases and J by 4 bases, with 15 bases between them. The CDR3 runs 15 residues. Germline loops: CDR1 MNHNS, CDR2 SASEGT.

Worth noting for this clone: Other nucleotide sequences in the sample specify the same CDR3. The chain has TRBV18 and TRBJ2-7; the match to TRBD1 covers 8 bases. In germline, CDR1 is KGHSH, CDR2 LQKENI. V dropped 2 bases and J dropped 2; count of bases not matched to a gene: 2. The CDR3 is made up of 14 amino acids. CDR3 loop: CASSPRQGTYEQYF. CDR3 DNA sequence: TGTGCCAGCTCACCAAGACAGGGGACCTACGAGCAGTACTTC.

The chain employs TRBV11-2 and TRBJ2-5; 7 bases agree with TRBD2. The CDR3 length is 17 residues. Germline CDR1 SGHAT, CDR2 FQNNGV. Trimming at V came to 5 bases and at J to 1 base, leaving 13 bases not matched to a gene. CDR3 coding DNA: TGTGCCAGCAGCAGAGATGGCGGGAGTAGGCTCCAAGAGACCCAGTACTTC. Encoded protein: CASSRDGGSRLQETQYF.

The chain couples TRBV14 to TRBJ2-7, with D maybe TRBD2 (5 bases). Germline-derived CDR1 and CDR2 are SGHDN and FVKESK. The germline V and J ends were trimmed by 1 base and 1 base, with 14 bases remaining between them. The CDR3 length is 16 residues. The CDR3 protein is CASSQGSDFLSYEQYF. The CDR3 DNA reads TGTGCCAGCAGCCAAGGTTCGGACTTTCTTTCCTACGAGCAGTACTTC.

This clone was observed a few times. The V gene is TRBV28, the J gene TRBJ1-5; no clear D. Germline-derived CDR1 and CDR2 are MDHEN and SYDVKM. V was pared by 3 bases and J by 4 bases, with 10 bases between. The CDR3 spans 14 residues. The CDR3 DNA reads TGTGCCAGCAGTTTTTCGGACGCTAATCAGCCCCAGCATTTT. Amino acids: CASSFSDANQPQHF.

V is TRBV5-4 and J is TRBJ2-3; D gene uncertain. The CDR3 spans 15 residues. Germline V gene sequence: CDR1 SGHNT, CDR2 YYREEE (reference sequence). Trimming left V 2 bases short and J 4 bases short, with 14 bases between. CDR3 loop: CASSLSSLGADTQYF. The CDR3, as DNA: TGTGCCAGCAGCTTAAGTTCCCTCGGCGCAGATACGCAGTATTTT.

The J gene is TRBJ2-1, the V gene TRBV4-1, with TRBD2 identical over 7 bases. V trimming: 4 bases; J trimming: 4 bases; junction bases outside the gene matches: 13. Germline V lookup: CDR1 MGHRA, CDR2 YSYEKL. The CDR3 covers 17 residues. Written as DNA, the CDR3 is TGCGCCAGCAGCCCTCAAGACGAAGCGGGGAAATACAATGAGCAGTTCTTC. Residues: CASSPQDEAGKYNEQFF.

CDR3 residues: CASSLSQGQNEKLFF. The CDR3 DNA follows: TGTGCCAGCAGTTTATCGCAGGGGCAGAACGAAAAACTGTTTTTT. V gene TRBV27 combines with J gene TRBJ1-4, with a possible D match to TRBD1 (6 bases). V lost 0 bases, J lost 8 bases, and 13 bases lay in between. Germline assignment: CDR1 MNHEY and CDR2 SMNVEV (reference sequence). The CDR3 totals 15 residues.

In this sample, this clone turned up a few times. This chain connects TRBV19 to TRBJ2-3; D remains unclear. Trimming stripped 5 bases from V and 4 bases from J, with 10 bases between. The germline CDR1 and CDR2 sequences are LNHDA and SQIVND (reference sequence). This CDR3 is built from 13 residues. The CDR3 here is CASSGRLADTQYF. CDR3 nucleotide sequence: TGTGCCAGTAGTGGAAGATTGGCAGATACGCAGTATTTT.

This rearrangement joins TRBV7-9 to TRBJ1-2, with D unresolved. Looked up from germline, CDR1 is SEHNR and CDR2 is FQNEAQ (reference sequence). V was cut by 0 bases and J by 8 bases, with 16 bases left in between. CDR3 length equals 15 residues. The CDR3: CASSLANRRLLGYTF. The CDR3 DNA sequence: TGTGCCAGCAGCTTAGCGAACAGACGGCTATTGGGCTACACCTTC.

This chain uses TRBV7-2 with TRBJ2-1, with D maybe TRBD2 (5 bases). V gave up 6 bases and J gave up 0 bases, with 15 bases separating them. CDR3 length: 16 residues. Per germline, CDR1 SGHTA and CDR2 FQGNSA. The CDR3 is CASRPPWRTSYNEQFF. The CDR3 coding sequence is TGTGCCAGCAGACCGCCTTGGAGGACCTCCTACAATGAGCAGTTCTTC.

As concerns this clone: Other DNA sequences of this sample code for an identical CDR3. V and J are TRBV19 and TRBJ1-1, with D possibly TRBD1 on 6 matching bases. Germline loops: CDR1 LNHDA, CDR2 SQIVND (reference sequence). The CDR3 spans 14 residues. V gave up 1 base and J gave up 0 bases, with 6 bases separating them. The CDR3 loop reads CASSIGQVNTEAFF. The CDR3 DNA follows: TGTGCCAGTAGTATAGGACAGGTGAACACTGAAGCTTTCTTT.

V is TRBV7-7 and J is TRBJ2-1; D is tentatively TRBD1 or TRBD2 (5 bases each). Germline values: CDR1 SSHAT, CDR2 FNYEAQ (reference sequence). With 5 bases removed from V and 3 bases from J, the gap between germline ends came to 17 bases. This CDR3 is built from 16 residues. CDR3 sequence: CASSLAPGAGYNEQFF. The CDR3 bases are TGTGCCAGCAGCCTGGCCCCTGGGGCGGGCTACAATGAGCAGTTCTTC. The whole variable domain, filled in from reference TRBV7-7 and TRBJ2-1, reads GAGVSQSPRYKVTKRGQDVTLRCDPISSHATLYWYQQALGQGPEFLTYFNYEAQPDKSGLPSDRFSAERPEGSISTLTIQRTEQRDSAMYRCASSLAPGAGYNEQFFGPGTRLTVL.